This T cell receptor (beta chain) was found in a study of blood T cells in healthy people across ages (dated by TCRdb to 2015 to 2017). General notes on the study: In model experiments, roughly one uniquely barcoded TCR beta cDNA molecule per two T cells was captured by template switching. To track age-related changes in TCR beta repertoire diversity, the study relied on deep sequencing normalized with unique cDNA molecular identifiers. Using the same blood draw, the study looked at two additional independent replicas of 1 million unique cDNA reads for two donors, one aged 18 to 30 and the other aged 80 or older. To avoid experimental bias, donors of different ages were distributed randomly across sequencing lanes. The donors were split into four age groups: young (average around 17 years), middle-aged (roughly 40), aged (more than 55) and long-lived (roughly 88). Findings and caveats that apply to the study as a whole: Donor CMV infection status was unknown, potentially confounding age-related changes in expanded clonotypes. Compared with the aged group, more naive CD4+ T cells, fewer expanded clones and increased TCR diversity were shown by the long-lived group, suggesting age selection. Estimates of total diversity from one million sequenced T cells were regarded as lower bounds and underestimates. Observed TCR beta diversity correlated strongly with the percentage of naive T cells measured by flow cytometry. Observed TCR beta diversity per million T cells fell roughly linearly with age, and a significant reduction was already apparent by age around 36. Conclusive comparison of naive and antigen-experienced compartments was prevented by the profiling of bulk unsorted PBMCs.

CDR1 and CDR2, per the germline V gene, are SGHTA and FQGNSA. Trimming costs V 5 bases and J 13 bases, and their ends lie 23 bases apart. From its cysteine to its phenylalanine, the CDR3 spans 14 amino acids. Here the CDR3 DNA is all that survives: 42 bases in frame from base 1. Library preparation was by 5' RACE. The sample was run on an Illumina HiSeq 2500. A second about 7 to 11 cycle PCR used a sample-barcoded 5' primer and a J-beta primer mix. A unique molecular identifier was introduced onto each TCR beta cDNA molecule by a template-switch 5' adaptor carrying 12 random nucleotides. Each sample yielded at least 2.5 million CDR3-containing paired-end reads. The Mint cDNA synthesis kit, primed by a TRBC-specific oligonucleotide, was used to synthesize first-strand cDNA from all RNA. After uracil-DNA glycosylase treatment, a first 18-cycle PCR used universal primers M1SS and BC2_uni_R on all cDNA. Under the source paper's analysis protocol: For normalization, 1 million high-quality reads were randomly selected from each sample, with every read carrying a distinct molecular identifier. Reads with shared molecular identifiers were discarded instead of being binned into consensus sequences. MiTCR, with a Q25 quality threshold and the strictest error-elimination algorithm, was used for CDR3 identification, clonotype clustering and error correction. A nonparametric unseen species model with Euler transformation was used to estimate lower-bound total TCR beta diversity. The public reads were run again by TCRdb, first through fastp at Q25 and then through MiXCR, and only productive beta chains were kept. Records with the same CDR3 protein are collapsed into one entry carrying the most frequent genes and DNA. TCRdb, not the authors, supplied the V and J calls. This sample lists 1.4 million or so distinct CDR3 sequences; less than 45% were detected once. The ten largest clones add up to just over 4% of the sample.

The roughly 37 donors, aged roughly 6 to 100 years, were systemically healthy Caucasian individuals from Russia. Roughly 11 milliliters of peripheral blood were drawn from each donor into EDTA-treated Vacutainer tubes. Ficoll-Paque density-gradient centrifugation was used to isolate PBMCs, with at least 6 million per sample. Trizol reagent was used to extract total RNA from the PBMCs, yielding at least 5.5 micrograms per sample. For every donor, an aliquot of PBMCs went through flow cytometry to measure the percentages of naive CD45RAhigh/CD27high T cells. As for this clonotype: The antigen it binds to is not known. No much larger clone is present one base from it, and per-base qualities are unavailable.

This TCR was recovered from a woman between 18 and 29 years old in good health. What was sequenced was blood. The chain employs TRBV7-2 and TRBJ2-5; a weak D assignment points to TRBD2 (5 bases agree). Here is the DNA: TGTGCCAGCAGCCCCGGGCTAGCCAAAAACATTCGGTACTTC. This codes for CASSPGLAKNIRYF.